This entry features one T cell receptor beta chain sequence. Antigen unknown. All of the isolated RNA was reverse transcribed, so expressed TCRB transcripts were sequenced. Only in-frame clones appear in the TCRdb table, and some are missing; sequencing was by immunoSEQ multiplex PCR. The table has fewer than 900,000 clones, roughly 15% seen once. The germline V and J ends were trimmed by 5 bases and 5 bases, with 13 bases remaining between them. The CDR3 totals 13 residues. Germline V gene lookup returns CDR1 SGHTA and CDR2 FQGNSA. The data are from a study of beta chain features in type 1 diabetes. Study-wide results and caveats: A possible short-template PCR bias applies equally to patients and controls. At VDJ recombination sites, type 1 diabetes patients had fewer insertions and more deleted nucleotides.

A CD45RO/CCR7/CD25/CD127/CD95/CD27 panel sorted naive, central memory, regulatory and stem cell-like memory CD4+ cells. This rearrangement joins TRBV7-2 to TRBJ2-7; D remains ambiguous. The sequencing sample was made of naive CD4+ T cells from blood. This TCR derives from a woman between 18 and 29 years old in good health. The CDR3 loop reads CASSPRSQDEQYF. CDR3 nucleotide sequence: TGTGCCAGCAGCCCCCGGTCTCAGGACGAGCAGTACTTC.